This T cell receptor beta chain stems from a study of blood T cells in healthy people across ages. General study results and limits: As age increased, TCR beta diversity per million T cells fell in a roughly linear fashion.

A second PCR, run for about 6 to 12 cycles, used a sample-barcoded 5' primer plus a J-beta primer mix. From the 5' RACE reads, TCRdb called clonotypes with MiXCR, one entry per CDR3 protein. This sample has 750,000 to 1,000,000 distinct CDR3 sequences, with approximately 32% found just once. Remarks on this clonotype: Its antigen remains unidentified.

CDR1 and CDR2 from the germline V gene are SGHTA and FQGNSA. Trimming removed 5 bases at V and 6 bases at J, with 17 bases between. The CDR3 sequence is 15 residues long. The data also belong to a second study, concerning T cells of mothers and their children. This second study says: Maternal samples each gave over 9 million TCR beta CDR3 reads, and child samples approximately 3 million each. A slight, non-significant increase in overlap was found for related mother-child pairs relative to unrelated pairs.

The specimen sequenced was blood. This chain links TRBV7-2 with TRBJ2-1; D is possibly TRBD2 (6 bases). The sequence was collected from a woman aged 40-49 years in good health. The CDR3 nucleotides are TGTGCCAGCAGCAGGGTTATGGGGGGTTTCAATGAGCAGTTCTTC. It codes for CASSRVMGGFNEQFF.